This TCR beta chain originates from a study of Ad26.COV2.S vaccination and SARS-CoV-2 variants. Remarks on this clone: As yet, its antigen is unknown.

General study points: Analyses of TCR breadth and depth may have underestimated total T cell responses. Once vaccination had occurred, spike-specific CD8+ and CD4+ T cell responses reportedly showed substantial breadth. Vaccinees displayed broader spike-specific TCR repertoires than placebo recipients. Vaccinated and placebo-treated recipients had similar non-spike TCR breadth.

Produced via immunoSEQ multiplex PCR; TCRdb's table is partial and in-frame only. The data hold 7,000 or so clones, with around 83% observed a single time. This CDR3 has 14 amino acids. V shed 6 bases and J 8 bases; nucleotides not matched to a gene: 10. Germline V CDR1 and CDR2: MNHEY, SVGAGI. This receptor was obtained from a human donor who had recovered from COVID-19. The V call is TRBV6-5, the J call TRBJ1-2; 9 nucleotides match TRBD1. Here the sequenced sample was peripheral blood, taken after recovery from COVID-19. CDR3 amino acids: CASSPGQGRHGYTF. CDR3 bases: TGTGCCAGCAGCCCGGGACAGGGTCGTCACGGCTACACCTTC.